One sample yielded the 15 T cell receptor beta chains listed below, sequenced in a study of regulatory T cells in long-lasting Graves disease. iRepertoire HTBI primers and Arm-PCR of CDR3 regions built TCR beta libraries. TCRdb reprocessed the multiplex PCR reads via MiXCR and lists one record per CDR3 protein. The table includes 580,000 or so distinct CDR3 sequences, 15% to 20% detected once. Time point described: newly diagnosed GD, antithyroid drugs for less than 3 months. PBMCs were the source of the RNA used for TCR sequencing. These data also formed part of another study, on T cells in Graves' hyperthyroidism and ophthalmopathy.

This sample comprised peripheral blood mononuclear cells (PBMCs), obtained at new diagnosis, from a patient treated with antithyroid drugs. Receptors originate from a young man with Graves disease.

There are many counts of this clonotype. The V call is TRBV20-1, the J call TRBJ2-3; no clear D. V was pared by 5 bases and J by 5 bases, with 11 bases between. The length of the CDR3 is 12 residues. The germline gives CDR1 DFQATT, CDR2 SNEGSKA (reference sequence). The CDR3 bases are TGCAGTGCTCTCGAGTCCGGAGATACGCAGTATTTT. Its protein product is CSALESGDTQYF.

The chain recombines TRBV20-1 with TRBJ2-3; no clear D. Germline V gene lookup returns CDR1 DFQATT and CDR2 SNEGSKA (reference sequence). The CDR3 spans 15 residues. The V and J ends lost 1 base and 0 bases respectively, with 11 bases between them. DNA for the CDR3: TGCAGTGCTAGAGGGGGATTCGCTAGCACAGATACGCAGTATTTT. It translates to CSARGGFASTDTQYF.

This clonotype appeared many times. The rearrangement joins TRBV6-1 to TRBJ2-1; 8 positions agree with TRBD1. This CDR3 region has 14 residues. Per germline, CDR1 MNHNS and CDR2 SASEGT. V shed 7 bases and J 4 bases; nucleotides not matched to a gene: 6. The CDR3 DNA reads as TGTGCCAGCAAGCAGGGGGCTCTATACAATGAGCAGTTCTTC. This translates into CASKQGALYNEQFF.

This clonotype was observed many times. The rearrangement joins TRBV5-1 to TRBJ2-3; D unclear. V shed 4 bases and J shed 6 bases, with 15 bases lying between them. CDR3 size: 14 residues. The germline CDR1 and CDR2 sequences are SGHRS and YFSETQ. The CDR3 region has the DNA TGCGCCAGCAGCGGTGACTCCCTGGGGGATACGCAGTATTTT. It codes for CASSGDSLGDTQYF.

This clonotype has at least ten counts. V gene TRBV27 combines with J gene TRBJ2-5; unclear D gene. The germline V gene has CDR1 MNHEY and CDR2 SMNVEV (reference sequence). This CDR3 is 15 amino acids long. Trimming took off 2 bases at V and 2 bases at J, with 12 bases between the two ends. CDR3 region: CASSLNGLGQETQYF. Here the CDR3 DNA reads TGTGCCAGCAGTTTAAATGGTCTGGGGCAAGAGACCCAGTACTTC.

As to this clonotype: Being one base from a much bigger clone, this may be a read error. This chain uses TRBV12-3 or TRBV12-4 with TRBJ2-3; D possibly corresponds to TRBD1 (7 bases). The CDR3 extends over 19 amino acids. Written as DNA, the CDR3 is TGTGCCGGCAGTTTATTTTCTCTGGGGAGGACAGGCAGCACAGATACGCAGTATTTT. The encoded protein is CAGSLFSLGRTGSTDTQYF.

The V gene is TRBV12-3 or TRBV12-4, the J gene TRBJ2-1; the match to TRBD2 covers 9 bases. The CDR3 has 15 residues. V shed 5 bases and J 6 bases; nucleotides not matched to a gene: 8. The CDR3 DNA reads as TGTGCCAGCAGTCCAATGGCGGGAGGGTCCAATGAGCAGTTCTTC. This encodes CASSPMAGGSNEQFF.

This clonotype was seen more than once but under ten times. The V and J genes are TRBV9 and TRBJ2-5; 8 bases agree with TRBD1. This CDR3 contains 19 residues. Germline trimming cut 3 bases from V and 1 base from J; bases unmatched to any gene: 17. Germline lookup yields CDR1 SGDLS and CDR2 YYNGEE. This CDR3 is CASSARTGWARARQETQYF. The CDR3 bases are TGTGCCAGCAGCGCAAGGACAGGGTGGGCCAGGGCGCGCCAAGAGACCCAGTACTTC.

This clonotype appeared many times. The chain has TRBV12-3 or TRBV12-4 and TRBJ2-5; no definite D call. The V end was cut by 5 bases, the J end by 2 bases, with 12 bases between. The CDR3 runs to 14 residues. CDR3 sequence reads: CASSPFYSQETQYF. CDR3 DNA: TGTGCCAGCAGTCCCTTTTATTCACAAGAGACCCAGTACTTC.

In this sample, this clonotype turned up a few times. CDR3 region: CSVRLRTSGTSYEQYF. The DNA for the CDR3 is TGCAGCGTGAGACTCCGGACTAGCGGGACTTCCTACGAGCAGTACTTC. This sequence joins TRBV29-1 and TRBJ2-7; TRBD2 agrees at 12 bases. This CDR3 is 16 amino acids long. V lost 6 bases, J lost 1 base, and 10 bases stayed unmatched. CDR1 is SQVTM, CDR2 ANQGSEA, per germline.

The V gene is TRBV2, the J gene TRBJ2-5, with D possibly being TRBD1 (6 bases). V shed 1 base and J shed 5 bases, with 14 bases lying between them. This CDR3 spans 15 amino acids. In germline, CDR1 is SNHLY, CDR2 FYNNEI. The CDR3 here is CASSEVWGRKETQYF. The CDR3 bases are TGTGCCAGCAGTGAAGTTTGGGGGCGGAAGGAGACCCAGTACTTC. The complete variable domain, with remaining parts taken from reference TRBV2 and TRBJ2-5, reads EPEVTQTPSHQVTQMGQEVILRCVPISNHLYFYWYRQILGQKVEFLVSFYNNEISEKSEIFDDQFSVERPDGSNFTLKIRSTKLEDSAMYFCASSEVWGRKETQYFGPGTRLLVL.

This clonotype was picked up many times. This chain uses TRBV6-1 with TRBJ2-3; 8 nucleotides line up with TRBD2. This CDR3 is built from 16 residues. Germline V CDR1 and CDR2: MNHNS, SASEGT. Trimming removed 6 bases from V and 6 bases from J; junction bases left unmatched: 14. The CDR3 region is CASSTPRGAFWDTQYF. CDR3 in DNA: TGTGCCAGCAGCACCCCGCGGGGGGCATTTTGGGATACGCAGTATTTT.

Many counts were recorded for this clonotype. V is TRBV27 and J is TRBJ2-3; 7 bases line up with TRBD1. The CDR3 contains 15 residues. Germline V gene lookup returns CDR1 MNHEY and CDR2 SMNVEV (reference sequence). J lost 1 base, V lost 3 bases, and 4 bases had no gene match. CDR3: CASSFGQVGTDTQYF. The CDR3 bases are TGTGCCAGCAGTTTCGGACAGGTGGGCACAGATACGCAGTATTTT.

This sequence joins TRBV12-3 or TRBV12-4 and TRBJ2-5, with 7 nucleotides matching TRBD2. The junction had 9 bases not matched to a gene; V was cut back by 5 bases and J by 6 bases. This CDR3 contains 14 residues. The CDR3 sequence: CASSPLGGRQTQYF. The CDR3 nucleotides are TGTGCCAGCAGTCCACTGGGGGGGAGACAGACCCAGTACTTC.

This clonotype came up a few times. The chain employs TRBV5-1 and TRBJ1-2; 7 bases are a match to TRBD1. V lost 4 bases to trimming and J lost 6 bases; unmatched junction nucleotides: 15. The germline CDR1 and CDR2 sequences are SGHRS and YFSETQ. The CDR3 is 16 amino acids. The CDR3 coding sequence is TGCGCCAGCAGCACTCGACAGGGTACAATAATGGATGGCTACACCTTC. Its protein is CASSTRQGTIMDGYTF.